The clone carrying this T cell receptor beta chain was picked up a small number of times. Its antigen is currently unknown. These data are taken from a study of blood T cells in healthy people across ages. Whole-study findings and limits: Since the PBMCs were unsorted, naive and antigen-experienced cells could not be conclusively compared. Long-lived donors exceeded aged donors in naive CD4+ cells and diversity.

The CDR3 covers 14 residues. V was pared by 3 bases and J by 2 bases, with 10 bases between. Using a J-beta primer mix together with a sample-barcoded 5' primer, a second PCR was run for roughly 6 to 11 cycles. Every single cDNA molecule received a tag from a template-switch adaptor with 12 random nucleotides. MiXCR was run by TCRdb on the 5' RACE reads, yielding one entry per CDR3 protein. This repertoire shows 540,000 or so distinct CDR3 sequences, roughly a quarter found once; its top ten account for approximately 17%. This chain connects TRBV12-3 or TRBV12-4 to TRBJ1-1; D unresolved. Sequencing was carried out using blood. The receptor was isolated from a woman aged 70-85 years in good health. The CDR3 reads CASSFYVRNTEAFF. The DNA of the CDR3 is TGTGCCAGCAGTTTTTACGTCAGAAACACTGAAGCTTTCTTT.